These T cell receptor beta chains were read from a single sample in a study of T cell changes during pregnancy in multiple sclerosis. The repertoire was sequenced with immunoSEQ multiplex PCR; TCRdb's copy has only in-frame clones and lacks some. The data hold roughly 42,000 clones, with 85% to 90% observed a single time. The input for sequencing was CD4+ T cells from peripheral blood mononuclear cells, taken in the first trimester of pregnancy. The receptors shown here come from a female donor with multiple sclerosis, enrolled in a pregnancy study. Both conserved end residues are part of each CDR3. The order of the fields is CDR3 protein, CDR3 DNA, V gene, J gene, D gene, clone size. D genes are given only for firm matches. Size is omitted from some rows. Given values are once, few, many or a class for expanded clones.

CASSVNGNNQPQHF	TGTGCCAGCAGTGTCAACGGTAATAATCAGCCCCAGCATTTT	TRBV6-1	TRBJ1-5	NA	NA
CSAATAIGEAFF	TGCAGCGCAGCGACAGCGATCGGTGAAGCTTTCTTT	TRBV29-1	TRBJ1-1	NA	NA
CASSFEGLNEQFF	TGTGCCAGCAGCTTCGAGGGCTTAAATGAGCAGTTCTTC	TRBV7-2	TRBJ2-1	NA	NA
CASRTGGLSGNTIYF	TGTGCCAGCAGGACAGGGGGCCTCTCTGGAAACACCATATATTTT	TRBV19	TRBJ1-3	TRBD1	NA
CASSPVPQSYLETQYF	TGCGCCAGCAGCCCCGTACCACAGTCCTACCTTGAGACCCAGTACTTC	TRBV5-1	TRBJ2-5	NA	NA
CASSLQGPYEQYF	TGCGCCAGCAGCTTACAGGGCCCCTACGAGCAGTACTTC	TRBV5-1	TRBJ2-7	NA	NA
CASSLVRVSSGNTIYF	TGTGCCAGCAGCTTAGTCCGGGTTAGCTCTGGAAACACCATATATTTT	TRBV7-8	TRBJ1-3	NA	NA
CASSLEQREMSDTQYF	TGTGCCAGCAGCTTAGAGCAGCGGGAGATGTCAGATACGCAGTATTTT	TRBV7-6	TRBJ2-3	TRBD2	once
CASKRDIMNTEAFF	TGTGCCAGCAAGAGGGACATCATGAACACTGAAGCTTTCTTT	TRBV2	TRBJ1-1	NA	NA
CASSDSSNYGYTF	TGTGCCAGCAGTGACTCGAGTAACTATGGCTACACCTTC	TRBV6-4	TRBJ1-2	NA	NA
CASSALGGISYEQYF	TGTGCCAGCAGTGCCCTCGGGGGAATCTCCTACGAGCAGTACTTC	TRBV2	TRBJ2-7	NA	NA
CASRPGQGEYNEQFF	TGTGCCAGCAGACCGGGACAGGGGGAGTACAATGAGCAGTTCTTC	TRBV5-8	TRBJ2-1	TRBD1	few
CASRGYTEAFF	TGTGCCAGTCGAGGGTACACTGAAGCTTTCTTT	TRBV5-8	TRBJ1-1	NA	NA
CASSKGGGNEKLFF	TGTGCCAGCAGCAAAGGGGGCGGAAATGAAAAACTGTTTTTT	TRBV21-1	TRBJ1-4	NA	NA
CASSLATGGNEKLFF	TGCGCCAGCAGCTTGGCTACGGGAGGTAATGAAAAACTGTTTTTT	TRBV5-1	TRBJ1-4	NA	once
CSGLELGMGYTF	TGCAGCGGACTCGAATTAGGTATGGGCTACACCTTC	TRBV29-1	TRBJ1-2	NA	NA
CASSLSKRGSYGYTF	TGTGCCAGCAGTTTATCGAAACGGGGGAGCTATGGCTACACCTTC	TRBV27	TRBJ1-2	NA	NA
CASSTEWGTSNYGYTF	TGTGCCAGCAGTACTGAGTGGGGCACCTCTAACTATGGCTACACCTTC	TRBV28	TRBJ1-2	NA	few
CARGTGTGPSREQYF	TGTGCCCGAGGGACTGGGACAGGACCCTCGCGGGAGCAGTACTTC	TRBV30	TRBJ2-7	TRBD1	NA
CASSLVGGHWGYTF	TGTGCCAGCAGTTTAGTGGGGGGGCATTGGGGCTACACCTTC	TRBV28	TRBJ1-2	NA	NA
CASSRTSGSYEQYF	TGTGCCAGCAGTCGGACTAGCGGGAGTTACGAGCAGTACTTC	TRBV7-9	TRBJ2-7	TRBD2	once
CASSLNTRYEQYF	TGTGCCAGCAGCTTAAACACCCGATACGAGCAGTACTTC	TRBV7-3	TRBJ2-7	NA	NA
CASNIFQGRNQPQHF	TGTGCCAGCAACATTTTCCAGGGTCGCAATCAGCCCCAGCATTTT	TRBV28	TRBJ1-5	NA	NA
CASSQYRLRKTDTFFMNTEAFF	TGCGCCAGCAGCCAATATCGGCTCCGGAAAACAGACACCTTTTTCATGAACACTGAAGCTTTCTTT	TRBV4-1	TRBJ1-1	NA	once
CASSVATGGSNTEAFF	TGTGCCAGCAGCGTAGCTACAGGAGGGTCGAACACTGAAGCTTTCTTT	TRBV9	TRBJ1-1	NA	NA
CASSLGGRGQGYGYTF	TGTGCCAGCAGCTTAGGGGGACGGGGACAGGGGTATGGCTACACCTTC	TRBV7-6	TRBJ1-2	TRBD1	NA
CASSTNQGSEQYF	TGTGCCAGTAGTACAAACCAGGGATCCGAGCAGTACTTC	TRBV19	TRBJ2-7	NA	NA
CSGGQGRGTEAFF	TGCAGCGGCGGTCAGGGTAGGGGCACTGAAGCTTTCTTT	TRBV29-1	TRBJ1-1	NA	NA
CASSQDMTAGYGYTF	TGCGCCAGCAGCCAAGATATGACAGCTGGGTATGGCTACACCTTC	TRBV4-3	TRBJ1-2	NA	NA
CATGELAGVVDTQYF	TGTGCCACGGGCGAGCTAGCGGGAGTAGTAGATACGCAGTATTTT	TRBV6-5	TRBJ2-3	TRBD2	NA
CASSEPTDRFSYEQYF	TGTGCCAGCAGTGAACCTACCGACAGGTTCTCCTACGAGCAGTACTTC	TRBV6-1	TRBJ2-7	NA	NA
CASSMRDSNEKLFF	TGTGCCAGTAGTATGCGGGACAGTAATGAAAAACTGTTTTTT	TRBV19	TRBJ1-4	TRBD1	NA
CASSLAGTGLYGYTF	TGTGCCAGCAGCTTAGCGGGGACAGGGCTCTATGGCTACACCTTC	TRBV7-8	TRBJ1-2	TRBD1	once
CASSPPAGPSSYEQYF	TGTGCCAGCTCACCACCGGCGGGTCCGAGCTCCTACGAGCAGTACTTC	TRBV18	TRBJ2-7	NA	NA
CAGRDSYGYTF	TGTGCCGGCCGGGACAGCTATGGCTACACCTTC	TRBV7-2	TRBJ1-2	TRBD1	few
CASSITGSGRGYTF	TGTGCCAGTAGTATTACGGGATCGGGTCGGGGCTACACCTTC	TRBV19	TRBJ1-2	NA	NA
CASSQLGAGESNQPQHF	TGCGCCAGCAGCCAACTAGGGGCAGGCGAAAGCAATCAGCCCCAGCATTTT	TRBV4-1	TRBJ1-5	NA	NA
CASSLTAESAEAFF	TGTGCCAGCAGTTTAACCGCGGAAAGCGCTGAAGCTTTCTTT	TRBV27	TRBJ1-1	NA	NA
CASSGQGGSTEAFF	TGTGCCAGTAGTGGACAGGGGGGTAGCACTGAAGCTTTCTTT	TRBV19	TRBJ1-1	TRBD1	NA
CASSLGPTGGNTIYF	TGTGCCAGCAGCTTGGGCCCGACAGGCGGAAACACCATATATTTT	TRBV5-5	TRBJ1-3	NA	NA
CASSLLRTVTGELFF	TGTGCCAGTAGTCTCCTTCGGACTGTTACCGGGGAGCTGTTTTTT	TRBV19	TRBJ2-2	NA	NA
CASSPIRTGRNGYTF	TGTGCCAGCAGCCCTATCAGGACAGGTCGGAATGGCTACACCTTC	TRBV7-6	TRBJ1-2	TRBD1	NA
CASSVGIGTGNTGELFF	TGTGCCAGCAGCGTAGGAATTGGGACTGGGAACACCGGGGAGCTGTTTTTT	TRBV9	TRBJ2-2	NA	NA
CASQTSGQETQYF	TGTGCCAGTCAGACTAGCGGGCAAGAGACCCAGTACTTC	TRBV19	TRBJ2-5	TRBD2	NA
CASTSGWGNTEAFF	TGCGCCAGCACCTCAGGGTGGGGGAACACTGAAGCTTTCTTT	TRBV5-1	TRBJ1-1	NA	few
CASSPHRYNYGYTF	TGTGCCAGCAGCCCTCACAGGTATAACTATGGCTACACCTTC	TRBV9	TRBJ1-2	NA	NA
CASSSPSGTEAFF	TGTGCCAGCAGTTCCCCGTCGGGAACTGAAGCTTTCTTT	TRBV28	TRBJ1-1	NA	NA
CASSRTGTLNTEAFF	TGTGCCAGCAGCCGGACCGGGACATTGAACACTGAAGCTTTCTTT	TRBV7-2	TRBJ1-1	NA	once
CASSYQGGTEAFF	TGTGCCAGCAGTTACCAGGGAGGCACTGAAGCTTTCTTT	TRBV6-6	TRBJ1-1	NA	NA
CAWRTFGVPQYF	TGTGCCTGGAGGACCTTTGGAGTGCCCCAGTACTTC	TRBV30	TRBJ2-5	NA	NA
CASSLGIAQGPLGNTIYF	TGTGCCAGCAGCTTAGGTATCGCACAGGGACCTCTTGGAAACACCATATATTTT	TRBV7-9	TRBJ1-3	NA	NA
CASSRDRISYNEQFF	TGTGCCAGCAGCAGGGACAGGATCTCCTACAATGAGCAGTTCTTC	TRBV7-2	TRBJ2-1	TRBD1	NA
CASSLGGGPNTGELFF	TGCGCCAGCAGCCTTGGAGGGGGCCCGAACACCGGGGAGCTGTTTTTT	TRBV5-1	TRBJ2-2	NA	NA
CASSPHGRVNTEAFF	TGTGCCAGCAGCCCACACGGGAGAGTGAACACTGAAGCTTTCTTT	TRBV5-4	TRBJ1-1	NA	NA
CASRQTGGNQPQHF	TGTGCCAGTAGGCAGACAGGGGGCAATCAGCCCCAGCATTTT	TRBV19	TRBJ1-5	TRBD1	NA